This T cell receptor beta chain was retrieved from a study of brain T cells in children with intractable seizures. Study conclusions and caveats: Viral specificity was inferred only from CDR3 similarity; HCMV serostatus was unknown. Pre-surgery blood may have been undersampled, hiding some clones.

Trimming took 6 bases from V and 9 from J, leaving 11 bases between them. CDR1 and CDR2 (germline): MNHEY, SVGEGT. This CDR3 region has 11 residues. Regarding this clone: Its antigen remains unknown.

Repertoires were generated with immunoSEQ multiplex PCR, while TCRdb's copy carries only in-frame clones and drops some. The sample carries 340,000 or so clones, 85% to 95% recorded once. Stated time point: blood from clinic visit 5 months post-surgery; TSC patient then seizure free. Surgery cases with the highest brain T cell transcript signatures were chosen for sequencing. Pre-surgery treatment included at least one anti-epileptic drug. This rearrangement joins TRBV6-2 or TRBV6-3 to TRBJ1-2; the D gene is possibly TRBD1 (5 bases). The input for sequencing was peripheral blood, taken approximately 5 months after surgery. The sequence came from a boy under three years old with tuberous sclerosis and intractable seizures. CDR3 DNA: TGTGCCAGCAGCTCGGACACCAGCTACACCTTC. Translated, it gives CASSSDTSYTF.